This is a list of T cell receptor beta chains from one sample in a study of human thymus T cells. The repertoire was sequenced with immunoSEQ multiplex PCR; TCRdb's copy has only in-frame clones and lacks some. The sample contains roughly 130,000 clones, around 94% of which appear only once. Sequenced input: thymus tissue. Receptor source: a boy in the first two years of life with a congenital heart defect but otherwise immunologically healthy. CDR3s include the opening cysteine and the closing phenylalanine or tryptophan. A D gene is named only where the DNA matches it firmly. Part of the rows lack a size; the others show once, few, many or a class for expanded clones.

j_gene	abundance	v_gene	d_gene	CDR3aa	CDR3nt
TRBJ1-2	few	TRBV30	.	CACPGVGGYTF	TGTGCCTGCCCAGGGGTGGGCGGCTACACCTTC
TRBJ1-1	once	TRBV30	TRBD1	CAWSVGQGENTEAFF	TGTGCCTGGAGTGTAGGACAGGGGGAGAACACTGAAGCTTTCTTT
TRBJ1-2	once	TRBV5-4	.	CASSLDRRESYGYTF	TGTGCCAGCAGCTTGGATAGGAGGGAAAGCTATGGCTACACCTTC
TRBJ2-7	.	TRBV5-1	TRBD1	CTSSLWGQGTYEQYF	TGCACCAGCAGCTTGTGGGGACAGGGAACCTACGAGCAGTACTTC
TRBJ2-7	.	TRBV5-6	TRBD1	CASSRRGGVSYEQYF	TGTGCCAGCAGCCGGAGAGGGGGCGTCTCCTACGAGCAGTACTTC
TRBJ1-5	.	TRBV5-8	.	CASSSPDLRGSGSNQPQHF	TGTGCCAGCAGCTCCCCCGATTTAAGGGGATCGGGTAGCAATCAGCCCCAGCATTTT
TRBJ2-5	.	TRBV7-2	TRBD2	CASSNTSGGARETQYF	TGTGCCAGCAGCAATACATCGGGGGGGGCCAGAGAGACCCAGTACTTC
TRBJ2-7	.	TRBV19	.	CASSTRTDITFSYEQYF	TGTGCCAGTAGTACCCGGACGGATATCACCTTCTCCTACGAGCAGTACTTC
TRBJ2-2	.	TRBV6-5	.	CASSYSASNTGELFF	TGTGCCAGCAGTTACTCGGCGTCGAACACCGGGGAGCTGTTTTTT
TRBJ2-5	.	TRBV11-3	.	CASSLGEEETQYF	TGTGCCAGCAGCTTAGGAGAGGAAGAGACCCAGTACTTC
TRBJ1-4	.	TRBV14	.	CASSPGADGAEKLFF	TGTGCCAGCAGCCCCGGAGCTGATGGGGCCGAAAAACTGTTTTTT
TRBJ1-1	.	TRBV11-3	.	CASSLGGPDTEAFF	TGTGCCAGCAGCTTAGGGGGGCCGGACACTGAAGCTTTCTTT
TRBJ2-6	.	TRBV7-2	.	CASSVGQANVLTF	TGTGCCAGCAGCGTAGGACAGGCCAACGTCCTGACTTTC
TRBJ2-2	.	TRBV4-1	.	CASSQGPDRGLGTGELFF	TGCGCCAGCAGCCAAGGCCCCGATCGGGGGTTGGGCACCGGGGAGCTGTTTTTT
TRBJ2-5	.	TRBV28	TRBD2	CASSELNPTSGGQQETQYF	TGTGCCAGCAGCGAACTCAACCCGACTAGCGGGGGCCAACAAGAGACCCAGTACTTC
TRBJ2-5	.	TRBV10-1	TRBD2	CASNSGGIEETQYF	TGCGCCAGCAATAGCGGGGGGATCGAAGAGACCCAGTACTTC
TRBJ2-1	.	TRBV28	TRBD2	CASSKTSGVLLPEQFF	TGTGCCAGCAGCAAGACTAGCGGGGTCCTATTACCTGAGCAGTTCTTC
TRBJ1-2	.	TRBV4-3	.	CASSQEAGGGYTF	TGCGCCAGCAGCCAAGAGGCAGGTGGCGGCTACACCTTC
TRBJ1-1	.	TRBV27	.	CASKLGINTEAFF	TGTGCCAGCAAACTAGGGATAAACACTGAAGCTTTCTTT
TRBJ2-1	.	TRBV14	.	CASSQVGARNEQFF	TGTGCCAGCAGCCAAGTGGGGGCAAGAAATGAGCAGTTCTTC
TRBJ2-2	.	TRBV7-9	TRBD2	CASSKNGTSSLAVTGELFF	TGTGCCAGCAGCAAGAACGGGACTAGCTCTTTGGCGGTTACCGGGGAGCTGTTTTTT
TRBJ2-7	.	TRBV28	.	CASSLWSGPTYEQYF	TGTGCCAGCAGTTTATGGTCGGGTCCAACCTACGAGCAGTACTTC
TRBJ2-5	.	TRBV18	TRBD1	CASSHRDRGRRETQYF	TGTGCCAGCTCACACCGGGACAGGGGGCGAAGGGAGACCCAGTACTTC
TRBJ1-1	.	TRBV16	.	CASSQFLPPGNTEAFF	TGTGCCAGCAGCCAATTCTTACCCCCCGGGAACACTGAAGCTTTCTTT
TRBJ1-6	.	TRBV28	.	CASSLSVVRSPLHF	TGTGCCAGCAGTTTATCAGTGGTACGCTCACCCCTCCACTTT
TRBJ2-4	.	TRBV19	.	CASSTPPGRGAKNIQYF	TGTGCCAGTAGTACCCCCCCGGGCAGAGGAGCCAAAAACATTCAGTACTTC
TRBJ1-1	.	TRBV18	TRBD1	CASSPPFKRGRGMNTEAFF	TGTGCCAGCTCACCACCGTTCAAGAGGGGGCGCGGGATGAACACTGAAGCTTTCTTT
TRBJ2-5	.	TRBV7-6	TRBD2	CASSLRASGDQETQYF	TGTGCCAGCAGCCTCAGGGCTAGCGGGGACCAAGAGACCCAGTACTTC
TRBJ1-6	.	TRBV7-9	.	CASSRAGNAYSPLHF	TGTGCCAGCAGCCGAGCAGGGAACGCTTATTCACCCCTCCACTTT
TRBJ1-2	.	TRBV7-2	TRBD1	CASSLVWDRVDPGYGYTF	TGTGCCAGCAGCTTAGTTTGGGACAGGGTGGACCCCGGCTATGGCTACACCTTC
TRBJ2-5	.	TRBV6-4	.	CASTVRPRGGETQYF	TGTGCCAGCACCGTTAGGCCCAGGGGGGGAGAGACCCAGTACTTC
TRBJ2-2	once	TRBV19	.	CASSIGQHTGELFF	TGTGCCAGTAGTATAGGACAGCACACCGGGGAGCTGTTTTTT
TRBJ1-6	.	TRBV11-2	TRBD1	CASSTGGNSPLHF	TGTGCCAGCAGCACAGGGGGGAATTCACCCCTCCACTTT
TRBJ2-1	.	TRBV4-3	.	CASSQVGLFSYNEQFF	TGCGCCAGCAGCCAAGTGGGTCTTTTCTCCTACAATGAGCAGTTCTTC
TRBJ2-4	.	TRBV4-2	.	CASSQAEGQYF	TGTGCCAGCAGCCAAGCCGAGGGTCAGTACTTC
TRBJ2-4	.	TRBV11-2	.	CASSLYRAENIQYF	TGTGCCAGCAGCTTATATAGGGCAGAAAACATTCAGTACTTC
TRBJ1-5	.	TRBV27	TRBD1	CASSAGGGQPQHF	TGTGCCAGCAGTGCAGGGGGGGGGCAGCCCCAGCATTTT
TRBJ1-1	.	TRBV7-2	.	CASSLGRGTTEAFF	TGTGCCAGCAGCTTAGGAAGGGGAACCACTGAAGCTTTCTTT
TRBJ2-2	.	TRBV6-5	TRBD1	CASYRRQGAGELFF	TGTGCCAGCTATCGTCGGCAGGGGGCTGGGGAGCTGTTTTTT
TRBJ2-2	few	TRBV9	TRBD2	CASSIGLAEPTGTGELFF	TGTGCCAGCAGCATCGGACTAGCGGAGCCCACTGGGACCGGGGAGCTGTTTTTT
TRBJ2-7	once	TRBV7-9	.	CASSLAPSRGLTPEQYF	TGTGCCAGCAGCTTAGCTCCCTCTCGGGGACTGACCCCCGAGCAGTACTTC